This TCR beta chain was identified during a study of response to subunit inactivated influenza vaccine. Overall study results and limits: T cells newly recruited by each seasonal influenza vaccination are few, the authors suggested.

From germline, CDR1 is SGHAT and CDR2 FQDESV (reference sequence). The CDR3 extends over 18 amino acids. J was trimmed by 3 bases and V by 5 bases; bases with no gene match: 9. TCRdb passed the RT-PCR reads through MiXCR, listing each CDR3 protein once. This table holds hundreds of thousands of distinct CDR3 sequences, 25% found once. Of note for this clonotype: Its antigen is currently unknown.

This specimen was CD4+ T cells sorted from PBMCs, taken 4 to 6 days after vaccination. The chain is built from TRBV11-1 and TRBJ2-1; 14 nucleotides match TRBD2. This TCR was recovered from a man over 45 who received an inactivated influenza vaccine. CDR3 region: CASSPKGTSGSIYNEQFF. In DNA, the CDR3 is TGTGCCAGCAGCCCCAAGGGGACTAGCGGGAGTATCTACAATGAGCAGTTCTTC.